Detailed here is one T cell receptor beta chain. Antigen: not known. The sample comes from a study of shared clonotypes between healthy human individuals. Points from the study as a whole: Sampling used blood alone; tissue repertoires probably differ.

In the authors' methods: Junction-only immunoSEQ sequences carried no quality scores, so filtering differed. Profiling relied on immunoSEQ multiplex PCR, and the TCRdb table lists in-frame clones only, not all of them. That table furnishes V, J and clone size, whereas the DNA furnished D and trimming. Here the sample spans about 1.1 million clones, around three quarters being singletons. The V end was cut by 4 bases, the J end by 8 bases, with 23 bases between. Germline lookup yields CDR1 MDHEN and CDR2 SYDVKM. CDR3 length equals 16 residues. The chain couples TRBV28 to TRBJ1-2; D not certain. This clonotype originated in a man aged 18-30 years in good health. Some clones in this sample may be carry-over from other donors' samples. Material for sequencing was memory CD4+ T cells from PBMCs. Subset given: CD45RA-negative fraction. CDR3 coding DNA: TGTGCCAGCAGTTCCAATTCCCGTTTGAGGCCTGAAGGCTACACCTTC. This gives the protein CASSSNSRLRPEGYTF.